Listed below are T cell receptor beta chains from one sample, sequenced in a study of blood T cells in healthy people across ages. Each CDR3 protein gets one entry after TCRdb re-called the 5' RACE reads with MiXCR. This sample carries under 2,000,000 distinct CDR3 sequences, about 49% of them seen once, and the ten largest clones take 2.1%. The sample consisted of blood. These receptors were obtained from a woman between 35 and 50 years old in good health. Both conserved end residues are part of each CDR3. D genes are given only for firm matches. Size values are once, few and many counts, or a class for expanded clones, and some rows have none.

cdr3_nt cdr3_aa d_call clone_size j_call v_call
TGTGCCAGCAGCTTAGGACGAGGGGCTCGGGCCTACGAGCAGTACTTC CASSLGRGARAYEQYF - - TRBJ2-7 TRBV7-9
TGTGCCAGCACCAACAGGGGGCTCATGAGCAATCAGCCCCAGCATTTT CASTNRGLMSNQPQHF - - TRBJ1-5 TRBV21-1
TGTGCCAGCAGCCAAACGGGACACCGCTTAGATCATGGCTACACCTTC CASSQTGHRLDHGYTF - - TRBJ1-2 TRBV4-2
TGTGCCAGCAGAGACGTCCTCGGACAGGGGTACAATGAGCAGTTCTTC CASRDVLGQGYNEQFF TRBD1 few TRBJ2-1 TRBV6-2/TRBV6-3
TGCGCCAGCAGCCGGGGACAGGGGAAAAACATTCAGTACTTC CASSRGQGKNIQYF TRBD1 - TRBJ2-4 TRBV4-1
TGTGCCAGCAGCGTGGGGGCGGCCCTAAGCACAGATACGCAGTATTTT CASSVGAALSTDTQYF - - TRBJ2-3 TRBV12-3/TRBV12-4
TGTGCCAGCAGTTCTCGACAGGGACACCAAGAGACCCAGTACTTC CASSSRQGHQETQYF TRBD1 - TRBJ2-5 TRBV6-5
TGTGCCAGTAGCATCGAGGTTTTCTCCTACGAGCAGTACTTC CASSIEVFSYEQYF - - TRBJ2-7 TRBV6-1
TGTGCCAGCAGCCCGGGACTAGCGGGGGCCTTAGGCGAGCAGTACTTC CASSPGLAGALGEQYF TRBD2 many TRBJ2-7 TRBV7-2
TGTGCCGGCAGTTTAGCTTACAAAACAGATACGCAGTATTTT CAGSLAYKTDTQYF - - TRBJ2-3 TRBV12-3/TRBV12-4
TGCGCCAGCAGCGTGATAGGGGGAGGAAAACACAATGAGCAGTTCTTC CASSVIGGGKHNEQFF - - TRBJ2-1 TRBV5-1
TGTGCCAGCAGCTACCTCCAGGGAAAATCCTACGAGCAGTACTTC CASSYLQGKSYEQYF - - TRBJ2-7 TRBV7-2
TGTGCCAGCAGCCCCACAGGGGCGTTGGATACGCAGTATTTT CASSPTGALDTQYF TRBD1 - TRBJ2-3 TRBV7-3
TGTGCCAGCAGTTACGGAGGGGCTGGGGCCAACGTCCTGACTTTC CASSYGGAGANVLTF - many TRBJ2-6 TRBV6-2/TRBV6-3
TGTGCCAGCAGCCTGACAGACCCCTACAATGAGCAGTTCTTC CASSLTDPYNEQFF - - TRBJ2-1 TRBV7-9
TGTGCCAGCAGCCCGGAAGTTCCTACGACGCAGTATTTT CASSPEVPTTQYF - - TRBJ2-3 TRBV6-2/TRBV6-3
TGTGCCAGCAGTCCAAGGGACACGGTATACGAGCAGTACTTC CASSPRDTVYEQYF - few TRBJ2-7 TRBV6-6
TGCAGTGCTCCCCAGGGGAACACTGAAGCTTTCTTT CSAPQGNTEAFF - few TRBJ1-1 TRBV20-1
TGCAGCGTGAACAGGGGGCGCCTGGAAGGCTACACCTTC CSVNRGRLEGYTF TRBD1 - TRBJ1-2 TRBV29-1
TGTGCCAGCAGGGACAGGGAAGAGACCCAGTACTTC CASRDREETQYF TRBD1 many TRBJ2-5 TRBV12-3/TRBV12-4
TGTGCCAGCAGTTCGACGTTCTTTGGGACCCAGTACTTC CASSSTFFGTQYF - few TRBJ2-5 TRBV27
TGTGCCAGCAGTAAAGCGGAGTACAATGAGCAGTTCTTC CASSKAEYNEQFF - - TRBJ2-1 TRBV6-5
TGTGCCATCAGTGCTTTCACAGGGGACGGAAATTCACCCCTCCACTTT CAISAFTGDGNSPLHF TRBD1 - TRBJ1-6 TRBV10-3
TGTGCCAGCAGCTTAGCTGAAGCCATTCGGCAGCCCCAGCATTTT CASSLAEAIRQPQHF - - TRBJ1-5 TRBV7-8
TGCGCCAGCAGCTTGGATTCGGCAGGGATGAACACTGAAGCTTTCTTT CASSLDSAGMNTEAFF - - TRBJ1-1 TRBV5-1